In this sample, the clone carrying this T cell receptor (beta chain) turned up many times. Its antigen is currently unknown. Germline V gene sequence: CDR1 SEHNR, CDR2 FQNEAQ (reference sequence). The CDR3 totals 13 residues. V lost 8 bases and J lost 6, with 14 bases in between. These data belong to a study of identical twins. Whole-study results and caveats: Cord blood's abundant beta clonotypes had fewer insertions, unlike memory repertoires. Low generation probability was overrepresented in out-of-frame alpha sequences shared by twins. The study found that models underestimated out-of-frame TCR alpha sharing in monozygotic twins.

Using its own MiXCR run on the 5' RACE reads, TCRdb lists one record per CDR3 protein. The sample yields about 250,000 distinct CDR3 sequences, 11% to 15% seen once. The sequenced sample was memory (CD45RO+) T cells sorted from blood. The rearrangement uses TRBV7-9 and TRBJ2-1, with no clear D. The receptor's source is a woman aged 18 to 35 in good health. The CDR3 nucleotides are TGTGCCAGCGCCGAGTATGGTTCCAATGAGCAGTTCTTC. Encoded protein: CASAEYGSNEQFF.